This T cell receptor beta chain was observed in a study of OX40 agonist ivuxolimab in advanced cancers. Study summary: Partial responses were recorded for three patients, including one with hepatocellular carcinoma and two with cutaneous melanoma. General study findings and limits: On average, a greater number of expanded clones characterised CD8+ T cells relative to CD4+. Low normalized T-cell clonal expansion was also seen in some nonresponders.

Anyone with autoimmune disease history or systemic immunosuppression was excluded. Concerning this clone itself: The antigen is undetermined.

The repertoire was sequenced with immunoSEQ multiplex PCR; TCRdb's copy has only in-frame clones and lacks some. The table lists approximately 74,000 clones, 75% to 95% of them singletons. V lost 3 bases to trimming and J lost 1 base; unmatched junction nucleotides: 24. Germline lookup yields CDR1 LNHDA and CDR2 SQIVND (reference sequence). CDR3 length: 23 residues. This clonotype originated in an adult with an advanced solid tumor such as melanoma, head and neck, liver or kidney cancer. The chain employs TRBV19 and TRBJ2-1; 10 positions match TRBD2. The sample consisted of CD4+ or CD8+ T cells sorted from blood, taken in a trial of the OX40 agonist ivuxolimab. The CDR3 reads CASSMAHWRRGAGGPSSYNEQFF. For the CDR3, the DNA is TGTGCCAGTAGTATGGCACACTGGAGAAGGGGAGCGGGAGGGCCCTCGTCCTACAATGAGCAGTTCTTC. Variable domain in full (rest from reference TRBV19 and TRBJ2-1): DGGITQSPKYLFRKEGQNVTLSCEQNLNHDAMYWYRQDPGQGLRLIYYSQIVNDFQKGDIAEGYSVSREKKESFPLTVTSAQKNPTAFYLCASSMAHWRRGAGGPSSYNEQFFGPGTRLTVL.